The clone carrying this T cell receptor (beta chain) occurred a few times. Its specificity is unknown. This record belongs to a study of T-cell memory formation after mild COVID-19. Looking at the study overall: TCR clusters mostly belonged to single donors.

TCRdb analysed the 5' RACE reads with MiXCR anew, one entry per CDR3 protein. The top ten hold under 25% of the sample, which has hundreds of thousands of distinct CDR3 sequences, roughly 15% seen once. The study's findings and limits: CD8+ contracting clones occupied EMRA, while CD4+ ones occupied mainly CM and EM. Certain responding clones were present in pre-infection memory, suggesting participation of cross-reactive memory. Later expanders leaned toward CD4+, whereas clones contracting from day 15 to 85 were balanced CD4/CD8.

The CDR3 is 18 residues long. The germline V gene encodes CDR1 SGHVS and CDR2 FNYEAQ. Trimming removed 0 bases from V and 2 bases from J; junction bases left unmatched: 9. Sequenced: PBMCs or a T cell subset sorted from them (not recorded which). The origin of this receptor is a man younger than 35 who had mild COVID-19 (a few samples of this study predate the infection). Cell type and time point are not known. The V and J genes are TRBV7-6 and TRBJ2-3; 9 nucleotides align to TRBD2. The CDR3 here is CASSLAGVIAGATDTQYF. DNA for the CDR3: TGTGCCAGCAGCTTAGCGGGGGTAATAGCGGGGGCCACAGATACGCAGTATTTT.